The T cell receptor beta chain under discussion was sequenced for a study of blood T cell repertoires in COVID-19. V lost 5 bases, J lost 7 bases, and 14 bases lay in between. The germline V gene has CDR1 GTSNPN and CDR2 SVGIG (reference sequence). CDR3 length: 13 residues. Some clones are missing from TCRdb's copy, which holds only in-frame ones; the method was immunoSEQ multiplex PCR. The sample has around 100,000 clones; more than 75% are singletons. The sequenced material came from peripheral blood. The sequence was obtained from a human donor in a cohort sampled during active COVID-19. The rearrangement uses TRBV30 and TRBJ1-4; perhaps TRBD1 as D (5 bases). CDR3: CAWGGDMGEKLFF. The CDR3 bases are TGTGCCTGGGGGGGAGACATGGGTGAAAAACTGTTTTTT.